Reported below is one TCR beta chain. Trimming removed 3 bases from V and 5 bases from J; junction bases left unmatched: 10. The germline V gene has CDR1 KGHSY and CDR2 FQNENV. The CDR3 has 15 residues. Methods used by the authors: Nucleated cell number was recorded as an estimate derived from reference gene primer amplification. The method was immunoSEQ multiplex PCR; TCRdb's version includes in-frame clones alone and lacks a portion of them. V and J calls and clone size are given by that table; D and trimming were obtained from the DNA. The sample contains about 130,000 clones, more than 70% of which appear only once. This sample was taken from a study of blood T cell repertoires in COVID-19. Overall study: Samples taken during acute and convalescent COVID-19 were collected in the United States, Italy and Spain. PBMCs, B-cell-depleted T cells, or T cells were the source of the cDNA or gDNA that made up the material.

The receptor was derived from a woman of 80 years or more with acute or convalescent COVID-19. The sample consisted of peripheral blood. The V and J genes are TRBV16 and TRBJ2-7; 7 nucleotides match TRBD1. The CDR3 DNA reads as TGTGCCAGCAGCCACCGACAGGGTCATGGGCACGAGCAGTACTTC. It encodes CASSHRQGHGHEQYF.